The present T cell receptor (beta chain) was sequenced within a study of shared clonotypes between healthy human individuals. Looking at the study overall: Donors had three CD4 naive, three CD4 memory, two CD8 naive and one CD8 memory plate apiece. Notes on the study in general: Sequencing depth was a factor that was expected to affect clonotype sharing among donors.

There are 13 residues in the CDR3. Germline V gives CDR1 LNHDA, CDR2 SQIVND (reference sequence). V was clipped by 1 base and J by 2 bases, with 6 bases between them. CD45RO-negative, CCR7-positively selected cells formed the naive CD8 fraction, excluding terminally differentiated effector memory CD45RA+ cells. Everyone who donated was a Caucasian adult who lived in Nashville, Tennessee. Concerning this clone: Its specificity is not known. The identical CDR3 is also encoded by other nucleotide sequences in the sample.

Clones were sequenced by immunoSEQ multiplex PCR, and TCRdb holds only the in-frame ones, with some missing. The sample carries under 2,000,000 clones, just under 95% recorded once. This chain connects TRBV19 to TRBJ2-7; the D is unclear. This TCR was recovered from a man younger than 35 in good health. Sequences were obtained from naive CD8+ T cells sorted from blood. Here the CDR3 reads CASSIGPAYEQYF. CDR3 coding DNA: TGTGCCAGTAGTATAGGTCCGGCCTACGAGCAGTACTTC.